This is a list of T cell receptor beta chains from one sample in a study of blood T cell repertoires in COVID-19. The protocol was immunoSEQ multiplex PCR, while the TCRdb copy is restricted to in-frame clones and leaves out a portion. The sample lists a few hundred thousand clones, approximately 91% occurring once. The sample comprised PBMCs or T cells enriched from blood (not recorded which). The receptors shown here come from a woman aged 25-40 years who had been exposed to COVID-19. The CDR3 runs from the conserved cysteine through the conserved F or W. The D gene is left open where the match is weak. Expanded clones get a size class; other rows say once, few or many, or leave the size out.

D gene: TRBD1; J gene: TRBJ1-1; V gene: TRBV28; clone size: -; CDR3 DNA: TGTGCCAGCGACAGGGGCACTGAAGCTTTCTTT; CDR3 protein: CASDRGTEAFF
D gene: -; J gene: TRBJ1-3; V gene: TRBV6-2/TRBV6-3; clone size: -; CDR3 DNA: TGTGCCAGCAGTTACTCGACAGTCCCTGGAAACACCATATATTTT; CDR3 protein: CASSYSTVPGNTIYF
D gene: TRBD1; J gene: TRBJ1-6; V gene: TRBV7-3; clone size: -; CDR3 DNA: TGTGCCAGCAGCGTCGGGACAGACAATTCACCCCTCCACTTT; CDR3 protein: CASSVGTDNSPLHF
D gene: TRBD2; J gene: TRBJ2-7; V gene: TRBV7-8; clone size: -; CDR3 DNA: TGTGCCAGCAGCCTGCGGGGGGGACTAGCGGGAGGGACGTTCCCCTACGAGCAGTACTTC; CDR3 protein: CASSLRGGLAGGTFPYEQYF
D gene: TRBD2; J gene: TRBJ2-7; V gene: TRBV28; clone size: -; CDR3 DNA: TGTGCCAGCAATGACCTTAGCGGGAGGAGTTACGAGCAGTACTTC; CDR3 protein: CASNDLSGRSYEQYF
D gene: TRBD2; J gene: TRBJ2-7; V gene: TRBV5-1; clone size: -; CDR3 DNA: TGCGCCAGCAGCTTACCTAGCGGGGCCTCCTACGAGCAGTACTTC; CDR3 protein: CASSLPSGASYEQYF
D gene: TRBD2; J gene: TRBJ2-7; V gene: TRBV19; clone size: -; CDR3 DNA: TGTGCCAGTAGTACAGCGGGGGCCATCGGGTACGAGCAGTACTTC; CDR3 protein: CASSTAGAIGYEQYF
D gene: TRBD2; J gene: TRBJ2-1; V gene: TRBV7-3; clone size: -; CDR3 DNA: TGTGCCAGCAGCTTCCCTCTAGCGGGAGGACCCAATGAGCAGTTCTTC; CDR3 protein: CASSFPLAGGPNEQFF
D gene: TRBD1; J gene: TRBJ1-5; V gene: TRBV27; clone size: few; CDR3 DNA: TGTGCCAGCGGACAGGCCCACAATCAGCCCCAGCATTTT; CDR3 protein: CASGQAHNQPQHF
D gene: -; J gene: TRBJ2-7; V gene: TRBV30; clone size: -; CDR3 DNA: TGTGCCTGGAGTTTTATCAGGGGTCGTAACGAGCAGTACTTC; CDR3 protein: CAWSFIRGRNEQYF
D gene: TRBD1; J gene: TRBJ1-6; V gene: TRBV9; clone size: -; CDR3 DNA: TGTGCCAGCAGCGAGACAGGGGACTATAATTCACCCCTCCACTTT; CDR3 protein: CASSETGDYNSPLHF
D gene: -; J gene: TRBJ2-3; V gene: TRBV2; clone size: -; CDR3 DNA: TGTGCCAGCAGTGAACTAGCCATAAGCAGAGATACGCAGTATTTT; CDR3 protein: CASSELAISRDTQYF
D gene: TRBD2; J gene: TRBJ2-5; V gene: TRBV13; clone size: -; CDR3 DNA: TGTGCCAGCAGCTCAACTAGCGGGAGGGCCACCCGAGAGACCCAGTACTTC; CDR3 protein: CASSSTSGRATRETQYF
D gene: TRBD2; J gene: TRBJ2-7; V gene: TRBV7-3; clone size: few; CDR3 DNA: TGTGCCAGCAGCGCCGGGACTAGCGGTACCTACGAGCAGTACTTC; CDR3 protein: CASSAGTSGTYEQYF
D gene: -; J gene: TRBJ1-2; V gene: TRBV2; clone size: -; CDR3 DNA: TGTGCCAGCATAGTCGGGGAAAGAGGCTTCTTC; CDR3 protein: CASIVGERGFF
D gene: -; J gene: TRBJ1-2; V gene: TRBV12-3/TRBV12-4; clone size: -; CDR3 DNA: TGTGCCAGCAGTTTCGAGGTGAACTATGGCTACACCTTC; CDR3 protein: CASSFEVNYGYTF
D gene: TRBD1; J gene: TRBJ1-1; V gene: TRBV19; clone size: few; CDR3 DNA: TGTGCCAGTAGTTTACAGGGGGATAGAGCTGAAGCTTTCTTT; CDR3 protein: CASSLQGDRAEAFF
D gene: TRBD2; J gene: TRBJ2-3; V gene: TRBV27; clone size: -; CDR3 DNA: TGTGCCAGCAGTTTTGCGGGAGGGGTCACAGATACGCAGTATTTT; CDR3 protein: CASSFAGGVTDTQYF
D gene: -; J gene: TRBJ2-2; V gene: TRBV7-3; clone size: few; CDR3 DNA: TGTGCCAGCAGCTTATGGGCCGCGAACACCGGGGAGCTGTTTTTT; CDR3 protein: CASSLWAANTGELFF
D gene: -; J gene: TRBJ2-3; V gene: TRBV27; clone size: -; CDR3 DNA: TGTGCCAGTCGTTTGGAAGGGGCCGCAGATACGCAGTATTTT; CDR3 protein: CASRLEGAADTQYF
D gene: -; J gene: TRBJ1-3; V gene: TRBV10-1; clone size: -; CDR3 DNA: TGCGCCAGCAGTCGCGGGGACCCCTCTGGAAACACCATATATTTT; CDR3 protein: CASSRGDPSGNTIYF
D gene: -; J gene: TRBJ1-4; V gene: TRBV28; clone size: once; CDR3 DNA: TGTGCCAGCAAAGGTGGGATGGACAACTCGATCAAGGACAGAGCCGACCTGTTTCGAGAAAAACTGTTTTTT; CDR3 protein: CASKGGMDNSIKDRADLFREKLFF
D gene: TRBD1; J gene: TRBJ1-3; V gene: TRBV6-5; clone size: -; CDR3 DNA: TGTGCCAGCAGTTCACAGGGGTACTCTGGAAACACCATATATTTT; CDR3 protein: CASSSQGYSGNTIYF
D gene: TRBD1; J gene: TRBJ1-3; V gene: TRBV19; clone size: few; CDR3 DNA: TGTGCCAGTAGTACACCGGGACAGGCTGCTGGAAACACCATATATTTT; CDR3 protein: CASSTPGQAAGNTIYF
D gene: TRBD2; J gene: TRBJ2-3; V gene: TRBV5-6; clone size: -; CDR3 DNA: TGTGCCACTACACTACGGGGGGGCTCGAAGGATACGCAGTATTTT; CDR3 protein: CATTLRGGSKDTQYF
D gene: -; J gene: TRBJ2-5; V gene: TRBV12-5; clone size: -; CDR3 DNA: TGTGCTAGTGTCCCTCGGGTAGAAGAGACCCAGTACTTC; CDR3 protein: CASVPRVEETQYF
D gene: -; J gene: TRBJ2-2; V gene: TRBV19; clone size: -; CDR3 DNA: TGTGCCAGTAGTATTCTCGGGAGCCCCGGGGAGCTGTTTTTT; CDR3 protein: CASSILGSPGELFF
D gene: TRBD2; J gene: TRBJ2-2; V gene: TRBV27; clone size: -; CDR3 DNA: TGTGCCAGCAGTTTTGGGCTAGCGGTGACCGGGGAGCTGTTTTTT; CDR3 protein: CASSFGLAVTGELFF
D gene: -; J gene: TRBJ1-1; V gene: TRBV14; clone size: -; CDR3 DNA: TGTGCCAGCAGCCGGTACAGGACCATGAACACTGAAGCTTTCTTT; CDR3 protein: CASSRYRTMNTEAFF
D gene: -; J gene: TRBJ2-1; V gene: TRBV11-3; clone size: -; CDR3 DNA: TGTGCCAGCAGGCGTAATCTAGCACCTGGTGCTGACAATGAGCAGTTCTTC; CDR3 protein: CASRRNLAPGADNEQFF
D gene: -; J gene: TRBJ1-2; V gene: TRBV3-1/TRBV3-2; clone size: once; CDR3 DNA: TGTGCCAGCAGCCAAGGAGGGGGGGTACATGGCTACACCTTC; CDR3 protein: CASSQGGGVHGYTF
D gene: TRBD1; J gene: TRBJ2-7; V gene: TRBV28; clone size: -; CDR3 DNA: TGTGCCAGCAGTCCCCTCCTCGTCCGGGACAGGGTCGTCGAGCAGTACTTC; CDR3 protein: CASSPLLVRDRVVEQYF
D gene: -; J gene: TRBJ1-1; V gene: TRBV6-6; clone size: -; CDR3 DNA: TGTGCCAGCAGTTACCCCCTTGGGGCATACACTGAAGCTTTCTTT; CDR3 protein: CASSYPLGAYTEAFF
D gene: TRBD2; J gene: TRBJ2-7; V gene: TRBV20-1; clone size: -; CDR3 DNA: TGCAGTGCTAGTTCTAGCGGGACCTACGAGCAGTACTTC; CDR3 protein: CSASSSGTYEQYF
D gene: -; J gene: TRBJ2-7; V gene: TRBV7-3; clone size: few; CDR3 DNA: TGTGCCAGCAGCCCACACCCGACCTACGAGCAGTACTTC; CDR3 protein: CASSPHPTYEQYF
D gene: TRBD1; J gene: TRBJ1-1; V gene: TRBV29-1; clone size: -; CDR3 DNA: TGCAGCGTTGAAGGCCGACAGGGGGCCTCTGAAGCTTTCTTT; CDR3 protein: CSVEGRQGASEAFF
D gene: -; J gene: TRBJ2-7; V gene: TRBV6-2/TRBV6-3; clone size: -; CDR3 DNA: TGTGCCAGCAGTTACCCCCTCTACGAGCAGTACTTC; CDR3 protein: CASSYPLYEQYF
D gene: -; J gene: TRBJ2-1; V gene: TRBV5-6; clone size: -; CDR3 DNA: TGTGCCAGCAGCTTGGCCGTAGTCGGCAATGAGCAGTTCTTC; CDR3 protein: CASSLAVVGNEQFF
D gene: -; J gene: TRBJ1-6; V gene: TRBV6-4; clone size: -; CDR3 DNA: TGTGCCAGCAGTGACCCCAGGGCCCTTGCGTCACCCCTCCACTTT; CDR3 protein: CASSDPRALASPLHF
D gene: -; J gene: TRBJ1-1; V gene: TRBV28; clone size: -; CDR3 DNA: TGTGCCAGCACCTCCATGAGGTCGGGGAACACTGAAGCTTTCTTT; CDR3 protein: CASTSMRSGNTEAFF
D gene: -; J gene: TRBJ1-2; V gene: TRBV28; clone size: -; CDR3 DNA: TGTGCCAGCAGTTTGAGGCGTCCGAGCTATGGCTACACCTTC; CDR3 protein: CASSLRRPSYGYTF
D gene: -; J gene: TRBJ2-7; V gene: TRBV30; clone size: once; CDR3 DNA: TGTGCCTGGAGGTCTGATTTAGCGGAAAGGGAGTACTTC; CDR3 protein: CAWRSDLAEREYF
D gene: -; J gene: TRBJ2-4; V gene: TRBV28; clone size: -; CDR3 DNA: TGTGCCAGCAGTTTACCTGAACAGGGGGCTAGCGGGAGCGCCGGGAACATTCAGTACTTC; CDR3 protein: CASSLPEQGASGSAGNIQYF